Each of the 27 T cell receptor beta chains below was sequenced from the same sample in a study of blood T cell repertoires in COVID-19. Produced via immunoSEQ multiplex PCR; TCRdb's table is partial and in-frame only. The sample has 70,000 or so clones, about nine tenths seen once. Source material: peripheral blood. The receptor set was obtained from a man aged 65-85 years with active or convalescent COVID-19.

This clone was counted once. This sequence joins TRBV27 and TRBJ1-6; D gene unclear. With 4 bases removed from V and 5 bases from J, the gap between germline ends came to 9 bases. Germline values: CDR1 MNHEY, CDR2 SMNVEV (reference sequence). The CDR3 runs to 14 residues. The CDR3: CASSSTVNNSPLHF. In DNA, the CDR3 is TGTGCCAGCAGTTCAACAGTCAATAATTCACCCCTCCACTTT.

V is TRBV2 and J is TRBJ1-2; D remains unclear. There are 13 residues in the CDR3. Germline V gives CDR1 SNHLY, CDR2 FYNNEI. The ends were cut back, 1 base at V and 4 bases at J, with 7 bases in the middle. The CDR3 is CASSEVGLYGYTF. In DNA, the CDR3 is TGTGCCAGCAGTGAAGTCGGACTCTATGGCTACACCTTC.

V and J are TRBV5-1 and TRBJ2-3; no clear D gene. Trimming removed 1 base at V and 1 base at J, with 10 bases between. The V gene's germline CDR1 is SGHRS and CDR2 YFSETQ. There are 15 residues in the CDR3. The CDR3 DNA reads as TGCGCCAGCAGCTTGTCTATTACCCGCACAGATACGCAGTATTTT. This translates into CASSLSITRTDTQYF.

This rearrangement joins TRBV11-2 to TRBJ1-4, with D maybe TRBD1 (5 bases). Trimming took 1 base from V and 4 from J, leaving 13 bases between them. The CDR3 loop spans 16 amino acids. CDR1 is SGHAT and CDR2 is FQNNGV in the germline V gene. The CDR3 reads CASSLGTLPGNEKLFF. CDR3 sequence (DNA): TGTGCCAGCAGCTTAGGGACACTTCCGGGTAATGAAAAACTGTTTTTT.

The rearrangement joins TRBV2 to TRBJ1-5; D is unresolved. Trimming took off 7 bases at V and 2 bases at J, with 6 bases between the two ends. Germline V lookup: CDR1 SNHLY, CDR2 FYNNEI. The CDR3 contains 12 residues. The CDR3 DNA reads as TGTGCCAGCAAAGCGGGCAATCAGCCCCAGCATTTT. It codes for CASKAGNQPQHF.

This clone occurred a few times. CDR3 nucleotides: TGTGCCAGCAGCTCTCGGCCGGGAGGCGAGGCTTTCTTT. This sequence encodes CASSSRPGGEAFF. V is TRBV7-3 and J is TRBJ1-1, with D unclear. This CDR3 is built from 13 residues. V lost 4 bases, J lost 11 bases, and 17 bases lay in between. Germline V gene lookup returns CDR1 SGHTA and CDR2 FQGTGA.

In nucleotides, the CDR3 is TGTGCCAGCAGTGGAGACAGGGGGATAAGCAATCAGCCCCAGCATTTT. It is translated as CASSGDRGISNQPQHF. V usage is TRBV6-1 and J usage is TRBJ1-5, with 9 positions matching TRBD1. CDR1 and CDR2 (germline): MNHNS, SASEGT. J gave up 1 base and V 4 bases, and 5 bases lay outside the gene matches. This CDR3 has 16 amino acids.

The chain uses TRBV28 and TRBJ1-2, with a weak D call TRBD1 (5 bases). CDR1 is MDHEN and CDR2 is SYDVKM in the germline V gene. CDR3 size: 15 residues. The V and J ends lost 5 bases and 2 bases respectively, with 15 bases between them. The CDR3 region is CASSRPGKVNYGYTF. CDR3 bases: TGTGCCAGCAGTCGACCAGGGAAAGTGAACTATGGCTACACCTTC.

The chain joins TRBV2 to TRBJ1-5, with 9 bases matching TRBD1. V trimming: 6 bases; J trimming: 6 bases; junction bases outside the gene matches: 12. CDR1 SNHLY and CDR2 FYNNEI come from the germline V gene. This CDR3 contains 16 residues. Here the CDR3 DNA reads TGTGCCAGCAGGCAAACCTACACAGGGGGCGGTCAGCCCCAGCATTTT. Protein product: CASRQTYTGGGQPQHF. Using reference TRBV2 and TRBJ1-5 for the parts outside the CDR3, the full variable domain is EPEVTQTPSHQVTQMGQEVILRCVPISNHLYFYWYRQILGQKVEFLVSFYNNEISEKSEIFDDQFSVERPDGSNFTLKIRSTKLEDSAMYFCASRQTYTGGGQPQHFGDGTRLSIL.

This clone was seen once. The rearrangement joins TRBV18 to TRBJ1-6; D unresolved. This CDR3 has 15 residues. Germline V gives CDR1 KGHSH, CDR2 LQKENI. Trimming removed 3 bases at V and 3 bases at J, with 9 bases between. The DNA for the CDR3 is TGTGCCAGCTCACCGACGGGATTCTATAATTCACCCCTCCACTTT. Translation gives CASSPTGFYNSPLHF.

J is TRBJ2-3 and V is TRBV11-2, with D hard to call. The CDR3 has 13 amino acids. Germline CDR1 is SGHAT and CDR2 is FQNNGV. Trimming took off 3 bases at V and 4 bases at J, with 8 bases between the two ends. CDR3 sequence reads: CASSFSSADTQYF. The CDR3 DNA reads TGTGCCAGCAGCTTCTCTTCGGCAGATACGCAGTATTTT.

The V gene is TRBV11-2, the J gene TRBJ2-3; D is possibly TRBD2 (6 bases). The CDR3 is 12 residues long. CDR1 is SGHAT, CDR2 FQNNGV, per germline. V was cut by 6 bases and J by 10 bases, with 14 bases left in between. The CDR3 here is CASREGPVAQYF. As DNA, the CDR3 is TGTGCCAGCAGGGAGGGACCGGTGGCGCAGTATTTT.

The genes are TRBV4-3 and TRBJ2-2; a possible D gene is TRBD2 (5 bases). This CDR3 has 14 residues. V gave up 3 bases and J gave up 5 bases, with 10 bases separating them. CDR1 LGHNA and CDR2 YSLEER come from the germline V gene. The chain's CDR3 is CASSHASHTGELFF. CDR3 nucleotide sequence: TGCGCCAGCAGCCACGCTAGCCATACCGGGGAGCTGTTTTTT.

The V call is TRBV7-2, the J call TRBJ1-2, with D unresolved. V lost 1 base and J 5 bases, leaving 8 bases between the germline ends. Germline assignment: CDR1 SGHTA and CDR2 FQGNSA. The CDR3 extends over 13 amino acids. CDR3: CASSLVQIYGYTF. CDR3 nucleotides: TGTGCCAGCAGCTTAGTTCAGATTTATGGCTACACCTTC. Supplemented by reference TRBV7-2 and TRBJ1-2, the full variable domain reads GAGVSQSPSNKVTEKGKDVELRCDPISGHTALYWYRQSLGQGLEFLIYFQGNSAPDKSGLPSDRFSAERTGGSVSTLTIQRTQQEDSAVYLCASSLVQIYGYTFGSGTRLTVV.

This clone has at least ten counts. The rearrangement joins TRBV6-1 to TRBJ1-2; 9 bases match TRBD1. Losses at the gene ends were 3 bases for V and 7 bases for J; bases not matched to a gene: 3. Germline CDR1 MNHNS, CDR2 SASEGT. The CDR3 consists of 13 residues. DNA for the CDR3: TGTGCCAGCAGTGACGTGGACAGGGGTGGCTACACCTTC. It specifies CASSDVDRGGYTF.

The CDR3 bases are TGTGCCAGCAGTCAAACTAGTATAGAGTTCTTC. Translation gives CASSQTSIEFF. J is TRBJ2-1 and V is TRBV6-5, with D tentatively TRBD2 (5 bases). Germline CDR1 and CDR2: MNHEY and SVGAGI. Trimming took 5 bases from V and 14 from J, leaving 13 bases between them. The CDR3 has 11 residues.

V usage is TRBV5-1 and J usage is TRBJ1-4, with 11 bases aligning to TRBD1. V gave up 4 bases and J gave up 7 bases; unmatched junction bases: 9. CDR3 size: 16 residues. CDR1 and CDR2 from the germline V gene are SGHRS and YFSETQ. In DNA form, the CDR3 reads TGCGCCAGCAGCCCGGGGGACAGGGGGAATGGTGAAAAACTGTTTTTT. Translating it yields CASSPGDRGNGEKLFF.

V usage is TRBV12-5 and J usage is TRBJ1-2; weak D call: TRBD1 (5 bases). Per germline, CDR1 LGHNT and CDR2 FRNRAP. V was clipped by 3 bases and J by 5 bases, with 7 bases between them. The CDR3 covers 12 residues. The CDR3 DNA follows: TGTGCTAGTGGTTTTTCAGGGTATGGCTACACCTTC. Residues: CASGFSGYGYTF.

This sequence joins TRBV7-2 and TRBJ2-3; D ambiguous. This CDR3 spans 14 amino acids. Germline V CDR1 and CDR2: SGHTA, FQGNSA. The V end was cut by 0 bases, the J end by 10 bases, with 14 bases between. CDR3 DNA: TGTGCCAGCAGCTTAGCGTTCGGTTCTGGAGCGCAGTATTTT. Translation: CASSLAFGSGAQYF.

The chain couples TRBV13 to TRBJ2-5, with 7 bases identical to TRBD1. This CDR3 spans 13 amino acids. CDR1 and CDR2 (germline): PRHDT, FYEKMQ (reference sequence). V lost 6 bases, J lost 3 bases, and 4 bases stayed unmatched. The CDR3 spells CASRTTGEETQYF. For the CDR3, the DNA is TGTGCCAGCAGAACAACAGGGGAAGAGACCCAGTACTTC.

J is TRBJ2-7 and V is TRBV18; TRBD1 is a possible D gene (6 bases). CDR1 KGHSH and CDR2 LQKENI come from the germline V gene. V lost 6 bases and J lost 3, with 15 bases in between. There are 14 residues in the CDR3. Here the CDR3 DNA reads TGTGCCAGCTCGCTCGGACAGAATAACTACGAGCAGTACTTC. Its translation is CASSLGQNNYEQYF. Full variable domain (missing parts from reference TRBV18 and TRBJ2-7): NAGVMQNPRHLVRRRGQEARLRCSPMKGHSHVYWYRQLPEEGLKFMVYLQKENIIDESGMPKERFSAEFPKEGPSILRIQQVVRGDSAAYFCASSLGQNNYEQYFGPGTRLTVT.

The chain couples TRBV5-1 to TRBJ2-1; TRBD2 matches 12 bases. This CDR3 has 17 amino acids. J lost 4 bases, V lost 4 bases, and 9 bases had no gene match. CDR1 SGHRS and CDR2 YFSETQ come from the germline V gene. This CDR3 reads CASSALAGGPLYNEQFF. CDR3 coding DNA: TGCGCCAGCAGCGCCCTAGCGGGAGGGCCTTTATACAATGAGCAGTTCTTC. Together with reference TRBV5-1 and TRBJ2-1, the CDR3 gives the full variable domain: KAGVTQTPRYLIKTRGQQVTLSCSPISGHRSVSWYQQTPGQGLQFLFEYFSETQRNKGNFPGRFSGRQFSNSRSEMNVSTLELGDSALYLCASSALAGGPLYNEQFFGPGTRLTVL.

DNA for the CDR3: TGTGCCAGCAGTTACTCAGGGCGGGGCGCTGAAGCTTTCTTT. Protein: CASSYSGRGAEAFF. The rearrangement joins TRBV6-6 to TRBJ1-1; a weak D match, TRBD1 (5 bases). The CDR3 has 14 residues. The germline V gene encodes CDR1 MNHNY and CDR2 SVGAGI (reference sequence). Deletions cut 0 bases from V and 6 bases from J, with 11 bases between.

This clone was seen a single time. This chain links TRBV19 with TRBJ2-5; D may be TRBD2 (6 bases). V lost 5 bases, J lost 5 bases, and 18 bases lay in between. This CDR3 is built from 15 residues. Germline V gives CDR1 LNHDA, CDR2 SQIVND (reference sequence). CDR3 protein: CASSFGGSRSETQYF. In nucleotides, the CDR3 is TGTGCCAGTAGTTTCGGAGGGTCTCGTTCGGAGACCCAGTACTTC.

The chain links TRBV10-3 to TRBJ2-3, with 7 bases matching TRBD2. This CDR3 is built from 12 residues. CDR1 and CDR2 (germline): ENHRY, SYGVKD. The J segment lost 7 bases and the V segment lost 4 bases, leaving 2 bases of the junction unmatched. The CDR3 loop is CAISGGGNTQYF. For the CDR3, the DNA is TGTGCCATCAGTGGGGGGGGGAATACGCAGTATTTT.

This clone was counted a single time. The V and J genes are TRBV29-1 and TRBJ2-1; 10 bases are shared with TRBD1. Per the germline V gene, CDR1 is SQVTM and CDR2 is ANQGSEA. Unmatched junction bases numbered 9, after V lost 7 bases and J lost 6 bases. The CDR3 is 14 amino acids. The CDR3 region is CSAKDRGRINEQFF. DNA of the CDR3: TGCAGCGCCAAAGACAGGGGGCGTATCAATGAGCAGTTCTTC.

The chain combines TRBV7-8 with TRBJ2-7, with 10 bases that match TRBD2. Germline trimming cut 1 base from V and 0 bases from J; bases unmatched to any gene: 3. This CDR3 comprises 16 residues. Germline-derived CDR1 and CDR2 are SGHVS and FQNEAQ. The CDR3 nucleotides read TGTGCCAGCAGCTTAGGTACTAGCGGGGTCTCCTACGAGCAGTACTTC. Translated, it gives CASSLGTSGVSYEQYF.